A selection of T cell receptor beta chains follows, all from one sample in a study of human T cells and chemical hapten exposure. TCRdb re-called the RACE reads through MiXCR, storing one row per CDR3 protein. This table holds more than 250,000 distinct CDR3 sequences, approximately 8.6% found once. The sequencing used whole blood, collected in connection with sensitization to the hapten diphenylcyclopropenone (DPC). Receptors originate from a woman aged 40 to 49 with alopecia areata. Some clones in this sample may be carry-over from other donors' samples. Both conserved end residues are trimmed from each CDR3. Each record gives: clone size, J gene, V gene, CDR3 protein. Not all rows give a size; the values are once, few, many and, for expanded clones, a class.

-,TRBJ2-7,TRBV28,ASSRDRGEQY
-,TRBJ2-2,TRBV29-1,SVDTGLNTGELF
-,TRBJ2-2,TRBV12-3/TRBV12-4,ASSLTSGRIGELF
few,TRBJ2-2,TRBV10-3,AISGARGNTGELF
-,TRBJ2-1,TRBV11-2,ASSFGAGLGAGF
few,TRBJ1-5,TRBV10-3,AISEGEGQPQH
few,TRBJ2-1,TRBV24-1,ATSDLGPLNEQF
-,TRBJ2-3,TRBV5-6,ASSFGWSTDTQY
-,TRBJ1-2,TRBV7-2,ASSTGRGRGNNYGYT
many,TRBJ2-1,TRBV6-2/TRBV6-3,ASSYSTQGANEQF
-,TRBJ2-1,TRBV6-5,ASSPTSTPWGHEQF
-,TRBJ2-1,TRBV4-1,ASSQDTAGGHNEQF